The next 24 T cell receptor beta chains were all read from a single sample in a study of PD-1 blockade in classical Hodgkin lymphoma. In every patient, relapse followed autologous stem cell transplantation, while exposure to brentuximab vedotin differed. The protocol was immunoSEQ multiplex PCR, while the TCRdb copy is restricted to in-frame clones and leaves out a portion. The data show 25,000 to 30,000 clones, 82% seen once. The specimen was peripheral blood mononuclear cells (PBMCs), collected before the second cycle of nivolumab. The receptor set was obtained from a human donor with classical Hodgkin lymphoma.

The chain combines TRBV2 with TRBJ1-1; the D gene is possibly TRBD1 (5 bases). Deletions cut 10 bases from V and 4 bases from J, with 13 bases between. Looked up from germline, CDR1 is SNHLY and CDR2 is FYNNEI. The CDR3 loop spans 12 amino acids. The DNA for the CDR3 is TGTGCCACAGGGCGGGGGGGCACTGAAGCTTTCTTT. Protein sequence: CATGRGGTEAFF.

This rearrangement joins TRBV4-3 to TRBJ2-3; no definite D call. The CDR3 spans 15 residues. The ends were cut back, 0 bases at V and 5 bases at J, with 12 bases in the middle. In germline, CDR1 is LGHNA, CDR2 YSLEER. The CDR3 sequence is CASSQDRSPRDTQYF. The CDR3 bases are TGCGCCAGCAGCCAAGACCGTAGTCCAAGAGATACGCAGTATTTT.

This clone came up once. The genes are TRBV4-3 and TRBJ2-7; either TRBD1 or TRBD2 may fit D (5 bases each). This CDR3 is built from 14 residues. The germline V and J ends were trimmed by 5 bases and 2 bases, with 13 bases remaining between them. CDR1 LGHNA and CDR2 YSLEER come from the germline V gene. The CDR3 region is CASSAGTGTYEQYF. The CDR3 DNA sequence: TGCGCCAGCAGCGCCGGGACGGGCACCTACGAGCAGTACTTC.

This chain links TRBV18 with TRBJ1-2, with TRBD1 matching over 9 bases. V trimming: 1 base; J trimming: 4 bases; junction bases outside the gene matches: 22. The CDR3 totals 21 residues. The V gene's germline CDR1 is KGHSH and CDR2 LQKENI. In nucleotides, the CDR3 is TGTGCCAGCTCACCACTTCTCGTCCCACGCCGGGACAGGGCAGCGGGCTATGGCTACACCTTC. Translated, it gives CASSPLLVPRRDRAAGYGYTF.

The chain carries TRBV2 and TRBJ2-3; 9 nucleotides align to TRBD1. The CDR3 extends over 14 amino acids. J gave up 2 bases and V 6 bases, and 3 bases lay outside the gene matches. Per the germline V gene, CDR1 is SNHLY and CDR2 is FYNNEI. CDR3 amino acids: CASRQGAFTDTQYF. CDR3 nucleotides: TGTGCCAGCAGACAGGGGGCATTCACAGATACGCAGTATTTT.

The V call is TRBV5-1, the J call TRBJ2-5, with D perhaps matching TRBD2 (6 bases). Germline V lookup: CDR1 SGHRS, CDR2 YFSETQ. Deletions cut 5 bases from V and 1 base from J, with 6 bases between. CDR3 length: 12 amino acids. CDR3 DNA sequence: TGCGCCAGCAGGGGACTCCAAGAGACCCAGTACTTC. Its protein product is CASRGLQETQYF.

This clone was detected a few times. The CDR3 spells CASSQGWNSRDEAFF. In DNA, the CDR3 is TGTGCCAGCAGCCAAGGTTGGAACAGCCGGGACGAAGCTTTCTTT. V gene TRBV14 combines with J gene TRBJ1-1, with D perhaps matching TRBD1 (5 bases). Germline V CDR1 and CDR2: SGHDN, FVKESK. The V gene lost 1 base and the J gene lost 8 bases, with 17 bases spanning the gap. The CDR3 runs to 15 residues.

The chain is built from TRBV7-9 and TRBJ2-3, with 8 positions matching TRBD1. This CDR3 contains 15 residues. Germline CDR1 is SEHNR and CDR2 is FQNEAQ (reference sequence). V was pared by 6 bases and J by 4 bases, with 9 bases of the junction left unmatched. CDR3 DNA sequence: TGTGCCAGCAGGTCAAAGACAGGGGAAGCAGATACGCAGTATTTT. Translated, it gives CASRSKTGEADTQYF.

The count of this clone is one. The chain uses TRBV29-1 and TRBJ2-1; D perhaps matches TRBD1 (5 bases). The V and J ends lost 5 bases and 0 bases respectively, with 11 bases between them. Germline CDR1 is SQVTM and CDR2 is ANQGSEA. The CDR3 extends over 14 amino acids. This CDR3 is CSVRQRSSYNEQFF. CDR3 nucleotide sequence: TGCAGCGTTAGACAGCGAAGCTCCTACAATGAGCAGTTCTTC.

This chain uses TRBV4-3 with TRBJ2-2; the D gene is possibly TRBD1 (5 bases). Trimming pared 0 bases from V and 1 base from J, leaving 9 bases between. Germline loops: CDR1 LGHNA, CDR2 YSLEER. The CDR3 consists of 16 residues. Here the CDR3 DNA reads TGCGCCAGCAGCCAAGATCGAAGGGGGAACACCGGGGAGCTGTTTTTT. Translated, it gives CASSQDRRGNTGELFF.

This clone was counted once. The rearrangement links TRBV4-3 to TRBJ2-1, with 10 nucleotides matching TRBD2. The CDR3 covers 15 residues. CDR1 is LGHNA, CDR2 YSLEER, per germline. The junction had 2 bases not matched to a gene; V was cut back by 2 bases and J by 4 bases. DNA for the CDR3: TGCGCCAGCAGCCAATCTAGCGGGGGTTACAATGAGCAGTTCTTC. Its translation: CASSQSSGGYNEQFF.

This chain uses TRBV14 with TRBJ2-1; either TRBD1 or TRBD2 may supply D (5 bases each). V was trimmed by 4 bases and J by 15 bases, leaving 16 bases between them. Germline CDR1 is SGHDN and CDR2 is FVKESK. The CDR3 has 12 amino acids. The CDR3 DNA is TGTGCCAGCAGCCCGGGACCCACCCGGCCGTTCTTC. As protein: CASSPGPTRPFF.

Only a few counts were recorded for this clone. The chain joins TRBV27 to TRBJ2-3; 12 nucleotides agree with TRBD2. The germline V gene encodes CDR1 MNHEY and CDR2 SMNVEV (reference sequence). J lost 5 bases, V lost 5 bases, and 17 bases had no gene match. CDR3 size: 19 residues. CDR3 amino acids: CASSPLLAGGPTHGDTQYF. DNA of the CDR3: TGTGCCAGCAGTCCCTTACTAGCGGGGGGCCCAACGCACGGAGATACGCAGTATTTT.

The J gene is TRBJ1-6, the V gene TRBV28; 10 bases agree with TRBD1. V gave up 4 bases and J gave up 7 bases; unmatched junction bases: 4. CDR3 length equals 15 residues. Germline loops: CDR1 MDHEN, CDR2 SYDVKM. CDR3 protein: CASSYRTGGNSPLHF. The CDR3 DNA follows: TGTGCCAGCAGTTATCGGACAGGGGGAAATTCACCCCTCCACTTT.

With respect to this clone: One end of the junction varies from germline; a read error may be responsible. The chain has TRBV28 and TRBJ2-1; TRBD1 aligns across 7 bases. CDR1 is MDHEN, CDR2 SYDVKM, per germline. This CDR3 has 10 amino acids. CDR3 sequence: CASGQGEKVF. The CDR3 nucleotides are TGTGCCAGCGGGCAGGGGGAGAAGGTCTTC.

CDR3 nucleotides: TGTGCCAGCAGCTTGGCGGACAGGGAGCAGTACTTC. Amino acid sequence: CASSLADREQYF. The chain recombines TRBV5-4 with TRBJ2-7; TRBD1 aligns across 7 bases. J gave up 7 bases and V 0 bases, and 1 base lay outside the gene matches. CDR3 length: 12 amino acids. The germline V gene encodes CDR1 SGHNT and CDR2 YYREEE (reference sequence).

The CDR3 reads CASTSGTESYEQYF. The CDR3 DNA reads as TGTGCCAGTACCTCCGGGACAGAGAGCTACGAGCAGTACTTC. The chain employs TRBV2 and TRBJ2-7; the match to TRBD1 covers 7 bases. CDR1 is SNHLY, CDR2 FYNNEI, per germline. With 9 bases clipped from V and 3 bases from J, the junction kept 11 bases outside the gene matches. The CDR3 is made up of 14 amino acids.

The chain links TRBV12-5 to TRBJ2-7; 7 nucleotides line up with TRBD1. The V segment lost 1 base and the J segment 3 bases; nucleotides outside the gene matches: 18. CDR1 is LGHNT and CDR2 is FRNRAP in the germline V gene. The CDR3 runs 19 residues. The CDR3: CASGLDSVRTGSFDYEQYF. The CDR3 DNA is TGTGCTAGTGGTTTGGATTCCGTCCGGACAGGTTCTTTCGACTACGAGCAGTACTTC.

This chain joins TRBV5-4 and TRBJ1-6, with 10 nucleotides matching TRBD1. This CDR3 region has 14 residues. The trim removed 4 bases at V and 6 bases at J, leaving 1 base unmatched. Germline assignment: CDR1 SGHNT and CDR2 YYREEE (reference sequence). The CDR3 region is CASSRDRGNSPLHF. DNA of the CDR3: TGTGCCAGCAGCCGGGACAGGGGTAATTCACCCCTCCACTTT.

The rearrangement links TRBV6-1 to TRBJ2-7; TRBD1 matches 9 bases. This CDR3 is built from 13 residues. Per germline, CDR1 MNHNS and CDR2 SASEGT. V dropped 7 bases and J dropped 2; count of bases not matched to a gene: 3. DNA for the CDR3: TGTGCCAGCATTCGACAGGGGGCCTACGAGCAGTACTTC. It translates to CASIRQGAYEQYF.

The genes are TRBV7-2 and TRBJ2-2; D possibly uses TRBD1 or TRBD2 (6 bases each). Germline values: CDR1 SGHTA, CDR2 FQGNSA. The germline V and J ends were trimmed by 3 bases and 5 bases, with 19 bases remaining between them. This CDR3 comprises 17 residues. CDR3 sequence reads: CASSFPLGGGRTGELFF. In nucleotides, the CDR3 is TGTGCCAGCAGCTTCCCCCTGGGGGGCGGTAGGACCGGGGAGCTGTTTTTT.

The rearrangement joins TRBV7-8 to TRBJ2-6; D uncertain. V was shortened by 1 base and J by 0 bases, with 4 bases between the two germline ends. The CDR3 length is 15 residues. CDR1 SGHVS and CDR2 FQNEAQ come from the germline V gene. CDR3 nucleotide sequence: TGTGCCAGCAGCTTAGGCAGCTCTGGGGCCAACGTCCTGACTTTC. Its protein is CASSLGSSGANVLTF.

V usage is TRBV9 and J usage is TRBJ2-2; D remains ambiguous. The CDR3 is made up of 16 amino acids. Germline values: CDR1 SGDLS, CDR2 YYNGEE. Trimming stripped 0 bases from V and 0 bases from J, with 9 bases between. The CDR3 DNA follows: TGTGCCAGCAGCGTAGTACCGGATACGAACACCGGGGAGCTGTTTTTT. It encodes CASSVVPDTNTGELFF.

This clone was seen a handful of times. The J gene is TRBJ1-3, the V gene TRBV7-2, with a possible D match to TRBD1 (5 bases). Germline V gene data show CDR1 as SGHTA and CDR2 as FQGNSA. The length of the CDR3 is 15 residues. Trimming cost V 8 bases and J 1 base, with 15 bases left between them. The CDR3 nucleotides are TGTGCCAGCGGTCCAATGGGACGGTCTGGAAACACCATATATTTT. Amino acid sequence: CASGPMGRSGNTIYF.